The 32 T cell receptor beta chains below were found in one sample sequenced in a study of shared clonotypes between healthy human individuals. Naive CD8 cells, CD45RO-negative and positively selected for CCR7, excluded terminally differentiated effector memory CD45RA+ cells. TCRdb's table, derived via immunoSEQ multiplex PCR, lists solely in-frame clones and lacks some. The sample has around 2,000,000 clones; approximately 94% are singletons. Sequencing used naive CD8+ T cells sorted from blood. These receptors all come from a man aged 18 to 29 in good health.

The V and J genes are TRBV4-3 and TRBJ2-1; D uncertain. This CDR3 comprises 16 residues. The germline V and J ends were trimmed by 5 bases and 0 bases, with 14 bases remaining between them. Germline CDR1 reads LGHNA; CDR2 reads YSLEER. The CDR3 DNA follows: TGCGCCAGCAGCGCAGGACGGGTGAGCTCCTACAATGAGCAGTTCTTC. It specifies CASSAGRVSSYNEQFF.

The chain couples TRBV7-2 to TRBJ1-1; D is unclear. In germline, CDR1 is SGHTA, CDR2 FQGNSA. V lost 1 base and J 0 bases, leaving 9 bases between the germline ends. CDR3 length equals 15 residues. CDR3 sequence reads: CASSLGGGMNTEAFF. The CDR3 bases are TGTGCCAGCAGCTTAGGAGGAGGAATGAACACTGAAGCTTTCTTT. The full variable domain, its missing parts supplied by reference TRBV7-2 and TRBJ1-1, is GAGVSQSPSNKVTEKGKDVELRCDPISGHTALYWYRQSLGQGLEFLIYFQGNSAPDKSGLPSDRFSAERTGGSVSTLTIQRTQQEDSAVYLCASSLGGGMNTEAFFGQGTRLTVV.

The chain uses TRBV27 and TRBJ1-3, with D tentatively TRBD1 (5 bases). The CDR3 spans 12 residues. Trimming took off 6 bases at V and 2 bases at J, with 5 bases between the two ends. CDR1 and CDR2 from the germline V gene are MNHEY and SMNVEV (reference sequence). CDR3 region: CASRGAGNTIYF. In nucleotides, the CDR3 is TGTGCCAGCAGGGGGGCTGGAAACACCATATATTTT.

CDR3 region: CASSPDETGGFYTEAFF. The DNA of the CDR3 is TGCGCCAGCAGCCCAGATGAGACAGGGGGCTTTTATACTGAAGCTTTCTTT. The chain links TRBV4-1 to TRBJ1-1; 10 bases agree with TRBD1. CDR1 is MGHRA and CDR2 is YSYEKL in the germline V gene. Trimming removed 4 bases from V and 5 bases from J; junction bases left unmatched: 13. The CDR3 extends over 17 amino acids.

This rearrangement joins TRBV5-4 to TRBJ2-5; possibly TRBD1 or TRBD2 for D (5 bases each). The CDR3 totals 15 residues. V was trimmed by 1 base and J by 1 base, leaving 11 bases between them. CDR1 and CDR2 (germline): SGHNT, YYREEE (reference sequence). For the CDR3, the DNA is TGTGCCAGCAGCTTGTGGGGGAGCGCCCAAGAGACCCAGTACTTC. It is translated as CASSLWGSAQETQYF. Together with reference TRBV5-4 and TRBJ2-5, the CDR3 gives the full variable domain: ETGVTQSPTHLIKTRGQQVTLRCSSQSGHNTVSWYQQALGQGPQFIFQYYREEENGRGNFPPRFSGLQFPNYSSELNVNALELDDSALYLCASSLWGSAQETQYFGPGTRLLVL.

The rearrangement uses TRBV2 and TRBJ1-3; D may be TRBD1 (5 bases). The CDR3 consists of 16 residues. Trimming pared 6 bases from V and 8 bases from J, leaving 23 bases between. Germline V gene lookup returns CDR1 SNHLY and CDR2 FYNNEI. CDR3 sequence (DNA): TGTGCCAGCAGGAAGGGGCTTAGCCTCGCCAGGGACACCATATATTTT. Translated: CASRKGLSLARDTIYF. The entire variable domain, with the rest obtained from reference TRBV2 and TRBJ1-3, is as follows: EPEVTQTPSHQVTQMGQEVILRCVPISNHLYFYWYRQILGQKVEFLVSFYNNEISEKSEIFDDQFSVERPDGSNFTLKIRSTKLEDSAMYFCASRKGLSLARDTIYFGEGSWLTVV.

As regards this clone: Other DNA sequences in this specimen translate into the identical CDR3. The rearrangement uses TRBV7-9 and TRBJ2-7; D call uncertain. V lost 1 base and J lost 2, with 6 bases in between. CDR1 is SEHNR and CDR2 is FQNEAQ in the germline V gene (reference sequence). This CDR3 comprises 13 residues. The CDR3: CASSLDNAYEQYF. The CDR3 coding sequence is TGTGCCAGCAGCTTAGACAATGCCTACGAGCAGTACTTC.

This rearrangement joins TRBV15 to TRBJ1-3; no clear D. The CDR3 sequence is 16 residues long. Germline lookup yields CDR1 LNHNV and CDR2 YYDKDF (reference sequence). V lost 0 bases and J lost 0, with 9 bases in between. The CDR3 coding sequence is TGTGCCACCAGCAGAGATACAGCCTTCTCTGGAAACACCATATATTTT. It codes for CATSRDTAFSGNTIYF.

This clone appeared a single time. This rearrangement joins TRBV7-6 to TRBJ2-7, with D possibly TRBD2 on 6 matching bases. The CDR3 loop spans 18 amino acids. V shed 2 bases and J shed 4 bases, with 24 bases lying between them. Germline lookup yields CDR1 SGHVS and CDR2 FNYEAQ. The CDR3 region is CASSLNTGVGYSPYEQYF. For the CDR3, the DNA is TGTGCCAGCAGCTTAAATACGGGAGTTGGTTATAGTCCGTACGAGCAGTACTTC. Looking up the rest from reference TRBV7-6 and TRBJ2-7 gives the full variable domain: GAGVSQSPRYKVTKRGQDVALRCDPISGHVSLYWYRQALGQGPEFLTYFNYEAQQDKSGLPNDRFSAERPEGSISTLTIQRTEQRDSAMYRCASSLNTGVGYSPYEQYFGPGTRLTVT.

The V call is TRBV7-9, the J call TRBJ2-4, with D perhaps TRBD2 (5 bases). In germline, CDR1 is SEHNR, CDR2 FQNEAQ (reference sequence). The CDR3 runs 15 residues. Trimming left V 5 bases short and J 7 bases short, with 18 bases between. The CDR3 protein is CASSHPDEGGNIQYF. The CDR3 nucleotides read TGTGCCAGCAGCCATCCGGACGAGGGTGGGAACATTCAGTACTTC.

The rearrangement joins TRBV2 to TRBJ1-4; D unresolved. Germline CDR1 SNHLY, CDR2 FYNNEI. The CDR3 spans 14 residues. Trimming removed 5 bases at V and 0 bases at J, with 7 bases between. The CDR3 DNA reads TGTGCCAGCAGTCCTTTTGCAACTAATGAAAAACTGTTTTTT. It codes for CASSPFATNEKLFF. Drawing the rest from reference TRBV2 and TRBJ1-4, the complete variable domain is EPEVTQTPSHQVTQMGQEVILRCVPISNHLYFYWYRQILGQKVEFLVSFYNNEISEKSEIFDDQFSVERPDGSNFTLKIRSTKLEDSAMYFCASSPFATNEKLFFGSGTQLSVL.

This clone was counted once. The genes are TRBV7-9 and TRBJ2-1, with 9 nucleotides matching TRBD1. The germline CDR1 and CDR2 sequences are SEHNR and FQNEAQ (reference sequence). V gave up 5 bases and J gave up 3 bases; unmatched junction bases: 5. The CDR3 loop spans 15 amino acids. CDR3: CASSQGTGNYNEQFF. For the CDR3, the DNA is TGTGCCAGCAGCCAAGGGACAGGGAACTACAATGAGCAGTTCTTC. Full variable domain (remainder filled in from reference TRBV7-9 and TRBJ2-1): DTGVSQNPRHKITKRGQNVTFRCDPISEHNRLYWYRQTLGQGPEFLTYFQNEAQLEKSRLLSDRFSAERPKGSFSTLEIQRTEQGDSAMYLCASSQGTGNYNEQFFGPGTRLTVL.

This clone was seen a single time. The chain uses TRBV7-9 and TRBJ2-1; 8 bases match TRBD1. Looked up from germline, CDR1 is SEHNR and CDR2 is FQNEAQ (reference sequence). CDR3 length equals 19 residues. The trim removed 5 bases at V and 9 bases at J, leaving 24 bases unmatched. DNA of the CDR3: TGTGCCAGCAGCCCCCCAGGGGGCTTCTCAAGGGTCGGATGGAGTGAGCAGTTCTTC. It yields the protein CASSPPGGFSRVGWSEQFF.

This clone has a single count. This chain links TRBV4-2 with TRBJ1-2; 10 bases map to TRBD1. This CDR3 spans 14 amino acids. Per germline, CDR1 LGHNA and CDR2 YNFKEQ. The ends lost 1 base at V and 8 bases at J; junction bases unmatched: 4. CDR3 DNA sequence: TGTGCCAGCAGCCAAGCGACAGGGGGCGAAGGCTACACCTTC. Protein sequence: CASSQATGGEGYTF.

This sequence joins TRBV7-9 and TRBJ1-2, with 9 bases aligning to TRBD1. Germline V gives CDR1 SEHNR, CDR2 FQNEAQ (reference sequence). V gave up 1 base and J gave up 0 bases; unmatched junction bases: 6. The CDR3 covers 17 residues. The CDR3 DNA follows: TGTGCCAGCAGCTTAGTAGGGACAGGGTTAGCTAACTATGGCTACACCTTC. This gives the protein CASSLVGTGLANYGYTF.

This chain connects TRBV5-1 to TRBJ1-1, with 7 bases matching TRBD1. Unmatched junction bases numbered 4, after V lost 4 bases and J lost 4 bases. The CDR3 loop spans 13 amino acids. The germline CDR1 and CDR2 sequences are SGHRS and YFSETQ. The CDR3 DNA sequence: TGCGCCAGCAGCGGATCAGGGGGCACTGAAGCTTTCTTT. Amino acids: CASSGSGGTEAFF.

The chain links TRBV23-1 to TRBJ2-7; maybe TRBD1 (5 bases). TRBV23-1 is identified as an open reading frame with a role that is uncertain. The CDR3 loop spans 16 amino acids. V dropped 4 bases and J dropped 5 bases, with 21 bases sitting between them. The CDR3 DNA sequence: TGCGCCAGCAGTCTGCCCCCCCAGGGTTGTTCCCACGAGCAGTACTTC. Encoded protein: CASSLPPQGCSHEQYF.

The rearrangement links TRBV27 to TRBJ1-3; D is unresolved. Deletions cut 8 bases from V and 4 bases from J, with 15 bases between. The germline V gene encodes CDR1 MNHEY and CDR2 SMNVEV (reference sequence). This CDR3 is 14 amino acids long. The CDR3 DNA reads TGTGCCAGCCGCGATACGCGGGCCGGAAACACCATATATTTT. Translation gives CASRDTRAGNTIYF.

The gene calls are TRBV7-9 and TRBJ2-5; D perhaps matches TRBD2 (6 bases). This CDR3 comprises 15 residues. The V gene lost 1 base and the J gene lost 7 bases, with 16 bases spanning the gap. Germline CDR1 SEHNR, CDR2 FQNEAQ (reference sequence). The CDR3 protein is CASSLVGGPVGTQYF. The CDR3, as DNA: TGTGCCAGCAGCTTAGTAGGAGGGCCTGTTGGGACCCAGTACTTC.

The chain is built from TRBV13 and TRBJ2-5, with 8 bases lining up with TRBD2. J gave up 4 bases and V 1 base, and 2 bases lay outside the gene matches. The germline V gene has CDR1 PRHDT and CDR2 FYEKMQ (reference sequence). The CDR3 runs 14 residues. DNA for the CDR3: TGTGCCAGCAGCTTAGCTGCGGGGGGAGAGACCCAGTACTTC. Protein: CASSLAAGGETQYF.

The J gene is TRBJ1-4, the V gene TRBV9, with 9 bases matching TRBD1. Trimming removed 0 bases from V and 0 bases from J; junction bases left unmatched: 9. This CDR3 comprises 19 residues. CDR1 and CDR2 from the germline V gene are SGDLS and YYNGEE. The chain's CDR3 is CASSVEGQGFSATNEKLFF. CDR3 nucleotides: TGTGCCAGCAGCGTAGAGGGACAGGGATTTTCAGCAACTAATGAAAAACTGTTTTTT.

A note on this clone: This sample includes further DNA sequences coding for the same CDR3. The V and J genes are TRBV27 and TRBJ2-7; 7 bases fit TRBD1. Germline lookup yields CDR1 MNHEY and CDR2 SMNVEV (reference sequence). J lost 2 bases, V lost 9 bases, and 10 bases had no gene match. The CDR3 consists of 14 residues. The CDR3 coding sequence is TGTGCCAGTAGTCCAGGGGGTACCCCCTACGAGCAGTACTTC. It translates to CASSPGGTPYEQYF.

The chain combines TRBV30 with TRBJ2-7, with 9 bases lining up with TRBD2. This CDR3 is built from 15 residues. CDR1 GTSNPN and CDR2 SVGIG come from the germline V gene (reference sequence). Trimming cost V 0 bases and J 1 base; bases outside gene matches: 4. The DNA of the CDR3 is TGTGCCTGGAGTGTGGCTAGCGGGGTGTCCTACGAGCAGTACTTC. Protein sequence: CAWSVASGVSYEQYF.

The chain recombines TRBV27 with TRBJ2-7; 9 bases line up with TRBD2. CDR3 size: 14 residues. Germline V gives CDR1 MNHEY, CDR2 SMNVEV (reference sequence). Trimming took 5 bases from V and 5 from J; bases not matched to a gene: 7. CDR3 in amino acids: CASSIVAGVHEQYF. The CDR3 DNA sequence: TGTGCCAGCAGTATCGTAGCGGGAGTCCACGAGCAGTACTTC.

The chain carries TRBV2 and TRBJ2-1, with 7 bases matching TRBD1. The V and J ends lost 3 bases and 7 bases, in that order; junction bases with no gene match: 6. CDR3 length equals 14 residues. CDR1 is SNHLY, CDR2 FYNNEI, per germline. The CDR3 DNA is TGTGCCAGCAGTGATAGACAGGGTACGAATGAGCAGTTCTTC. Protein product: CASSDRQGTNEQFF.

The chain couples TRBV5-6 to TRBJ2-2, with 10 bases matching TRBD2. The CDR3 has 18 residues. Germline assignment: CDR1 SGHDT and CDR2 YYEEEE. V trimming: 0 bases; J trimming: 2 bases; junction bases outside the gene matches: 7. The CDR3 DNA follows: TGTGCCAGCAGCTTGGTTGCACTAGCGGGAATCAACACCGGGGAGCTGTTTTTT. Its translation: CASSLVALAGINTGELFF.

The chain combines TRBV7-8 with TRBJ2-7; 8 bases fit TRBD1. CDR3 length: 17 amino acids. Germline V lookup: CDR1 SGHVS, CDR2 FQNEAQ. V was pared by 1 base and J by 6 bases, with 14 bases of the junction left unmatched. CDR3 nucleotide sequence: TGTGCCAGCAGCTTAGATACCACGGGACAGGCTGGGGGCGAGCAGTACTTC. It translates to CASSLDTTGQAGGEQYF.

The V and J genes are TRBV19 and TRBJ2-7; the D gene is possibly TRBD2 (5 bases). Per germline, CDR1 LNHDA and CDR2 SQIVND (reference sequence). With 4 bases removed from V and 5 bases from J, the gap between germline ends came to 6 bases. This CDR3 has 11 residues. The chain's CDR3 is CASSRGNEQYF. CDR3 coding DNA: TGTGCCAGTAGTAGAGGGAACGAGCAGTACTTC.

Worth noting for this clone: Other nucleotide sequences from this sample produce the same CDR3. This rearrangement joins TRBV15 to TRBJ2-7; D perhaps matches TRBD1 (6 bases). This CDR3 is built from 13 residues. Germline CDR1 LNHNV, CDR2 YYDKDF (reference sequence). V was shortened by 6 bases and J by 2 bases, with 11 bases between the two germline ends. In DNA form, the CDR3 reads TGTGCCACCAGTACCGGGACAACCTACGAGCAGTACTTC. Protein: CATSTGTTYEQYF.

As to this clone: The sample contains more than one DNA sequence encoding this CDR3. Here the CDR3 reads CASSSQDSYEQYF. In DNA form, the CDR3 reads TGTGCCAGCAGTTCCCAGGACAGCTACGAGCAGTACTTC. The chain is built from TRBV6-5 and TRBJ2-7, with a weak D call TRBD1 (6 bases). In germline, CDR1 is MNHEY, CDR2 SVGAGI. Between the trimmed V and J ends, which lost 4 bases and 3 bases, there was a span of 10 bases. This CDR3 spans 13 amino acids.

The chain joins TRBV2 to TRBJ2-3; TRBD1 is a possible D gene (6 bases). The germline V gene has CDR1 SNHLY and CDR2 FYNNEI. This CDR3 comprises 14 residues. Trimming stripped 4 bases from V and 5 bases from J, with 13 bases between. This CDR3 reads CASSVQGVKDTQYF. CDR3 sequence (DNA): TGTGCCAGCAGTGTACAGGGAGTTAAAGATACGCAGTATTTT.

The chain uses TRBV5-4 and TRBJ2-2, with D unclear. Germline V lookup: CDR1 SGHNT, CDR2 YYREEE (reference sequence). V dropped 4 bases and J dropped 7 bases, with 11 bases sitting between them. The CDR3 is 13 amino acids. The DNA for the CDR3 is TGTGCCAGCAGCCCAAACGTAGTCGGGGAGCTGTTTTTT. Protein: CASSPNVVGELFF. Based on the CDR3 plus reference TRBV5-4 and TRBJ2-2, the full variable domain is ETGVTQSPTHLIKTRGQQVTLRCSSQSGHNTVSWYQQALGQGPQFIFQYYREEENGRGNFPPRFSGLQFPNYSSELNVNALELDDSALYLCASSPNVVGELFFGEGSRLTVL.